This TCR beta chain appears in the sequencing data of a study of STAT5B mutations in CD4+ large granular lymphocyte leukemia. Turning to the study itself: Among healthy controls, a particular HLA allele went with more CDR3 'QG' motifs.

Findings and limits, study-wide: Around 25% of private leukemic clonotypes occurred rarely in other patients' non-leukemic repertoires. Compared with healthy controls (2/35), patient top clones favored TRBV06 (8/27).

Sequencing was at survey level. The table came from immunoSEQ multiplex PCR; TCRdb's copy has only in-frame clones and leaves some out. The data hold around 21,000 clones, with about 71% observed a single time. This CDR3 has 12 amino acids. The germline V gene encodes CDR1 MDHEN and CDR2 SYDVKM. The V end was cut by 4 bases, the J end by 5 bases, with 8 bases between. To note about this clone: Its antigen is still unknown.

The chain uses TRBV28 and TRBJ1-2, with D uncertain. Sequenced material: CD4+ T cells from blood buffy coats. This TCR derives from a human donor in good health. CDR3: CASSSGFYGYTF. CDR3 bases: TGTGCCAGCAGTTCCGGGTTTTATGGCTACACCTTC.